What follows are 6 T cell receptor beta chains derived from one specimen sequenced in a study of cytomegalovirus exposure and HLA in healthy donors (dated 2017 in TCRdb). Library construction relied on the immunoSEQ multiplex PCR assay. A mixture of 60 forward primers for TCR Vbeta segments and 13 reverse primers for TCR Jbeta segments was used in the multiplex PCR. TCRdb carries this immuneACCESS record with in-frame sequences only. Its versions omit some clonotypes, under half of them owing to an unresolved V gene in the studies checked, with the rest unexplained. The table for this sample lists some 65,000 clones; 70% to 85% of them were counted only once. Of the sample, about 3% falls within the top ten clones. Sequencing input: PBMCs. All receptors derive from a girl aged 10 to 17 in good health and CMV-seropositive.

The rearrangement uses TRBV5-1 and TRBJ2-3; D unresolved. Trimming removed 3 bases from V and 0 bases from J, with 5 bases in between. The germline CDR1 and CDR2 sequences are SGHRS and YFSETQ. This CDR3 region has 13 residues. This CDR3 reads CASSSPSTDTQYF. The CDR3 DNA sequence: TGCGCCAGCAGCTCCCCTAGCACAGATACGCAGTATTTT.

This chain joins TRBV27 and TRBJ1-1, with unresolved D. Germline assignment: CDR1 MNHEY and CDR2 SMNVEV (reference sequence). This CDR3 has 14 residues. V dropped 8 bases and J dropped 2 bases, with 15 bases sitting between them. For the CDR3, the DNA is TGTGCCAGCGGCGGGAGCAGAGGAAACACTGAAGCTTTCTTT. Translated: CASGGSRGNTEAFF.

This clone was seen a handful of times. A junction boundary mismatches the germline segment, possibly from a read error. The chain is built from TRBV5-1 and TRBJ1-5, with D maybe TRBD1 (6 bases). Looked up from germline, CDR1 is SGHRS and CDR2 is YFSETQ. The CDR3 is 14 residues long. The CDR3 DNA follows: TGCGCCAGCAGCTTAGGGGGTAGCGATCAGCCCCAGCATTTT. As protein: CASSLGGSDQPQHF.

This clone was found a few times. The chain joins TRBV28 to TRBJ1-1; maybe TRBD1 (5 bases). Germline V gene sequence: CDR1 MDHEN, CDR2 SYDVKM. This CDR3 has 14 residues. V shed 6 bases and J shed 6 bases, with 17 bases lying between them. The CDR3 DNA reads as TGTGCCAGCAGGCGACAGTCGGTGGCCCCTGAAGCTTTCTTT. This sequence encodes CASRRQSVAPEAFF.

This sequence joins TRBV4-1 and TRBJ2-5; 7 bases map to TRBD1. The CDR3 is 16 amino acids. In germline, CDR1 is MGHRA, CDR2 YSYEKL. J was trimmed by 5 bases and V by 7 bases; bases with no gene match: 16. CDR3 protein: CASNPRMITGDETQYF. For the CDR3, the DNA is TGCGCCAGCAATCCAAGAATGATAACAGGGGATGAGACCCAGTACTTC.

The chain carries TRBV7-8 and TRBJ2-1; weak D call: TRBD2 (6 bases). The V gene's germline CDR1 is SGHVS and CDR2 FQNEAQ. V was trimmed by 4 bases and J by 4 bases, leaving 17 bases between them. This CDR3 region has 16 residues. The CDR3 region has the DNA TGTGCCAGCAGCTCCCGGGGGAGTCGCCATTACAATGAGCAGTTCTTC. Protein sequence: CASSSRGSRHYNEQFF.